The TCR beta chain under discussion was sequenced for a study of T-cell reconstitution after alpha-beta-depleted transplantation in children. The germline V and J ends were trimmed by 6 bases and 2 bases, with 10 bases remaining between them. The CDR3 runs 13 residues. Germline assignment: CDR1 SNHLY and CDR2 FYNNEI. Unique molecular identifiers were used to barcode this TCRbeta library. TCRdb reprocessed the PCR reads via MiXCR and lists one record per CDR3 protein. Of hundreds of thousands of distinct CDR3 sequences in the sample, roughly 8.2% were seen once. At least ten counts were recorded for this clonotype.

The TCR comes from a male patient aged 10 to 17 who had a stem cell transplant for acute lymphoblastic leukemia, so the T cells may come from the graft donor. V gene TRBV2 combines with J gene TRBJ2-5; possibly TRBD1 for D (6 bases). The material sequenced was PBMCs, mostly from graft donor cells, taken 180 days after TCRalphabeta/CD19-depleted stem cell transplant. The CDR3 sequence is CASRRTEQETQYF. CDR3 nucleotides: TGTGCCAGCAGACGGACAGAGCAAGAGACCCAGTACTTC.